This TCR beta chain was recovered during a study of blood T cell repertoires in COVID-19. Study-wide background: The cDNA or gDNA used as material had been derived from T cells, B-cell-depleted T cells, or PBMCs.

Original analysis: Estimates of nucleated cell counts were drawn from the amplification of reference gene primers. Profiled with immunoSEQ multiplex PCR; TCRdb holds only in-frame clones, not every one. Clone size and V and J calls were adopted from that table, with D and trimming inferred from the DNA. The top ten hold almost 9.5% of the sample, which has roughly 270,000 clones, approximately 88% seen once. Per germline, CDR1 SQVTM and CDR2 ANQGSEA. Trimming shortened V by 2 bases and J by 6 bases, and 13 bases separated the two germline ends. The CDR3 is made up of 13 amino acids. The receptor was isolated from a man between 18 and 35 years old with active or convalescent COVID-19. The V gene is TRBV29-1, the J gene TRBJ1-2; possible D gene TRBD1, 5 bases. Sample: peripheral blood. CDR3 sequence: CSVEHRRKDGYTF. The CDR3 region has the DNA TGCAGCGTTGAACACAGGAGAAAAGATGGCTACACCTTC.